The clone carrying this T cell receptor (beta chain) was recorded at least ten times. Its antigen is not known. One junction end disagrees with the germline gene, perhaps due to a read error. Authors of the study amplified TCR beta CDR3 regions from RNA transcripts. TCR CDR3 underwent first-round RT-PCR with the HTBI primer set. One entry per CDR3 protein results from TCRdb running MiXCR on the multiplex PCR reads. This sample has 350,000 or so distinct CDR3 sequences, with roughly 15% found just once. This sample was taken from a study of T cells in Graves' hyperthyroidism and ophthalmopathy. CDR1 is MNHNS and CDR2 is SASEGT in the germline V gene. This CDR3 has 13 residues. Findings and limits, study-wide: Most clonotypes that expanded in the thyroid above 0.001 also showed up in blood.

The sequenced sample was blood. The rearrangement uses TRBV6-1 and TRBJ2-7; D remains unclear. This TCR was recovered from a woman aged 30 to 39 with Graves' hyperthyroidism that later progressed to Graves' ophthalmopathy. The CDR3 coding sequence is TGTGCCAGCAGCGAAGATTGGACGTACGAGCAGTACTTC. It encodes CASSEDWTYEQYF.